The rows below give T cell receptor beta chains drawn from one sample of a study of CD8 T cells in ankylosing spondylitis. Each CDR3 protein is one row after TCRdb ran MiXCR on the 5' RACE reads. The sample has approximately 140,000 distinct CDR3 sequences, approximately 9.7% seen once. The sample consisted of blood, either unsorted or a sorted T cell fraction (not recorded which). The receptor set was obtained from a male donor with ankylosing spondylitis or in good health (not recorded which). CDR3s include the opening cysteine and the closing phenylalanine or tryptophan.

cdr3_aa: CASSLIDGRTYEQYF
v_call: TRBV11-2
j_call: TRBJ2-7

cdr3_aa: CASSYGLGGADTQYF
v_call: TRBV5-1
j_call: TRBJ2-3

cdr3_aa: CSAGGRGGYTF
v_call: TRBV29-1
j_call: TRBJ1-2

cdr3_aa: CASYRNTGELFF
v_call: TRBV5-6
j_call: TRBJ2-2

cdr3_aa: CASGQGGYGANVLTF
v_call: TRBV2
j_call: TRBJ2-6

cdr3_aa: CASSPLNPYEQYF
v_call: TRBV27
j_call: TRBJ2-7

cdr3_aa: CSVVSGGIRGYTF
v_call: TRBV29-1
j_call: TRBJ1-2

cdr3_aa: CASRGRGRRANTEAFF
v_call: TRBV5-6
j_call: TRBJ1-1

cdr3_aa: CSVDGTSGTSTDTQYF
v_call: TRBV29-1
j_call: TRBJ2-3

cdr3_aa: CSGQQGGNTEAFF
v_call: TRBV29-1
j_call: TRBJ1-1

cdr3_aa: CASSLADFGRPDGYTF
v_call: TRBV5-1
j_call: TRBJ1-2

cdr3_aa: CASRPGGPNQPQHF
v_call: TRBV12-3/TRBV12-4
j_call: TRBJ1-5

cdr3_aa: CASSQDLRVSNYGYTF
v_call: TRBV4-3
j_call: TRBJ1-2

cdr3_aa: CASSRGLAGGHGELFF
v_call: TRBV5-1
j_call: TRBJ2-2

cdr3_aa: CSDPGLAGPKKYEQYF
v_call: TRBV20-1
j_call: TRBJ2-7

cdr3_aa: CAWSVIEVKQPQHF
v_call: TRBV30
j_call: TRBJ1-5

cdr3_aa: CASSFSRAIIEELFF
v_call: TRBV7-2
j_call: TRBJ2-2

cdr3_aa: CASSPRLAKNIQYF
v_call: TRBV7-9
j_call: TRBJ2-4

cdr3_aa: CSARRSSSGRSTDTQYF
v_call: TRBV20-1
j_call: TRBJ2-3

cdr3_aa: CSARAPGPRRETQYF
v_call: TRBV20-1
j_call: TRBJ2-5

cdr3_aa: CCAQIRAGGHYNEQFF
v_call: TRBV20-1
j_call: TRBJ2-1

cdr3_aa: CASSTDRVIFF
v_call: TRBV5-1
j_call: TRBJ1-1

cdr3_aa: CASVQGYSGNTIYF
v_call: TRBV6-1
j_call: TRBJ1-3

cdr3_aa: CASTPASGRWGTDTQYF
v_call: TRBV2
j_call: TRBJ2-3

cdr3_aa: CATSAFGQGERETQYF
v_call: TRBV15
j_call: TRBJ2-5

cdr3_aa: CASSPPSLSTDTQYF
v_call: TRBV6-6
j_call: TRBJ2-3

cdr3_aa: CASSVLAGGRSEQFF
v_call: TRBV7-2
j_call: TRBJ2-1

cdr3_aa: CASSPPSSLTDTQYF
v_call: TRBV28
j_call: TRBJ2-3

cdr3_aa: CASSQDRGASETQYF
v_call: TRBV4-3
j_call: TRBJ2-5

cdr3_aa: CASSLTPGGEQYF
v_call: TRBV7-2
j_call: TRBJ2-7

cdr3_aa: CASRKGGSYNEQFF
v_call: TRBV12-3/TRBV12-4
j_call: TRBJ2-1

cdr3_aa: CSARTPTGTSVTFQTQYF
v_call: TRBV29-1
j_call: TRBJ2-5

cdr3_aa: CASSGQGRETQYF
v_call: TRBV5-5
j_call: TRBJ2-5

cdr3_aa: CASSQRGQGWTGELFF
v_call: TRBV6-1
j_call: TRBJ2-2